The 29 T cell receptor beta chains reported below all come from one sample, sequenced in a study of blood T cell repertoires in COVID-19. TCRdb keeps only in-frame clones here, not all; method: immunoSEQ multiplex PCR. The top ten clones hold roughly 0.56% of a sample with about 150,000 clones, around 80% of them seen once. Material for sequencing was peripheral blood. The source is a man aged 55 to 69 with acute or convalescent COVID-19.

The chain couples TRBV27 to TRBJ1-5, with a weak D call TRBD1 (6 bases). CDR1 and CDR2 from the germline V gene are MNHEY and SMNVEV (reference sequence). Deletions cut 7 bases from V and 3 bases from J, with 19 bases between. The CDR3 loop spans 16 amino acids. The CDR3 sequence is CASKTMQGLDNQPQHF. In DNA, the CDR3 is TGTGCCAGCAAAACTATGCAGGGGTTGGACAATCAGCCCCAGCATTTT.

J is TRBJ2-7 and V is TRBV11-2, with 7 bases that match TRBD2. The V segment lost 0 bases and the J segment 0 bases; nucleotides outside the gene matches: 11. CDR3 size: 18 residues. Germline V gene data show CDR1 as SGHAT and CDR2 as FQNNGV. CDR3 region: CASSLEAYKGGSSYEQYF. CDR3 bases: TGTGCCAGCAGCTTAGAAGCTTACAAGGGCGGGAGCTCCTACGAGCAGTACTTC.

The chain is built from TRBV6-5 and TRBJ1-1; D uncertain. CDR1 MNHEY and CDR2 SVGAGI come from the germline V gene. V lost 5 bases to trimming and J lost 1 base, with 14 bases between them. CDR3 size: 15 residues. DNA of the CDR3: TGTGCCAGCAGTCGACACCAGGTGACGAACACTGAAGCTTTCTTT. Translation: CASSRHQVTNTEAFF.

The chain couples TRBV6-2 or TRBV6-3 to TRBJ2-7; 7 bases are shared with TRBD2. With 2 bases clipped from V and 1 base from J, the junction kept 8 bases outside the gene matches. Germline V lookup: CDR1 MNHEY, CDR2 SVGEGT. The CDR3 contains 16 residues. The CDR3 DNA follows: TGTGCCAGCAGTTACCCTATAGCGGGTCCTTCCTACGAGCAGTACTTC. Its protein is CASSYPIAGPSYEQYF.

V gene TRBV6-2 or TRBV6-3 combines with J gene TRBJ2-2; D might be TRBD2 (6 bases). Germline assignment: CDR1 MNHEY and CDR2 SVGEGT. This CDR3 comprises 16 residues. The V and J ends lost 1 base and 7 bases respectively, with 16 bases between them. As DNA, the CDR3 is TGTGCCAGCAGTTACTTGGAGGGAAAGGTCGACGGGGAGCTGTTTTTT. It is translated as CASSYLEGKVDGELFF.

The CDR3 nucleotides are TGTGCCAGCAGCCCCTTGGACAGCTACCCGATGAACACTGAAGCTTTCTTT. Protein: CASSPLDSYPMNTEAFF. This chain connects TRBV27 to TRBJ1-1; possibly TRBD1 for D (6 bases). V lost 6 bases to trimming and J lost 0 bases, with 20 bases between them. Germline CDR1 and CDR2: MNHEY and SMNVEV (reference sequence). CDR3 length: 17 amino acids.

The J gene is TRBJ2-2, the V gene TRBV11-2; TRBD2 matches at 8 bases. CDR1 is SGHAT, CDR2 FQNNGV, per germline. CDR3 length equals 18 residues. V dropped 0 bases and J dropped 2; count of bases not matched to a gene: 8. CDR3 in DNA: TGTGCCAGCAGCTTAGATCCCTTTAGCGGGGTAAACACCGGGGAGCTGTTTTTT. It codes for CASSLDPFSGVNTGELFF. The variable domain in full, completed from reference TRBV11-2 and TRBJ2-2, reads EAGVAQSPRYKIIEKRQSVAFWCNPISGHATLYWYQQILGQGPKLLIQFQNNGVVDDSQLPKDRFSAERLKGVDSTLKIQPAKLEDSAVYLCASSLDPFSGVNTGELFFGEGSRLTVL.

In this sample, this clone turned up once. The identical CDR3 is also encoded by other nucleotide sequences in the sample. The V and J genes are TRBV18 and TRBJ1-2, with D possibly TRBD1 on 5 matching bases. This CDR3 is built from 13 residues. Trimming removed 3 bases from V and 1 base from J, with 6 bases in between. Germline V gene lookup returns CDR1 KGHSH and CDR2 LQKENI. Here the CDR3 reads CASSPDSNYGYTF. CDR3 nucleotide sequence: TGTGCCAGCTCACCCGACAGTAACTATGGCTACACCTTC.

This clone has ten or more counts. The chain combines TRBV3-1 (or the pseudogene TRBV3-2) with TRBJ1-5, with a possible D match to TRBD1 (6 bases). The CDR3 runs 14 residues. V was clipped by 4 bases and J by 9 bases, with 16 bases between them. Germline lookup yields CDR1 LGHDT and CDR2 YNNKEL (reference sequence). CDR3 sequence: CASSPDSRKGPQHF. The CDR3 DNA sequence: TGTGCCAGCAGCCCGGACAGCAGAAAGGGGCCCCAGCATTTT.

The chain links TRBV5-1 to TRBJ1-2, with D maybe TRBD1 (5 bases). The V end was cut by 4 bases, the J end by 6 bases, with 19 bases between. The CDR3 length is 15 residues. Per germline, CDR1 SGHRS and CDR2 YFSETQ. CDR3 sequence reads: CASSESAQGRDGYTF. DNA for the CDR3: TGCGCCAGCAGCGAGAGCGCCCAGGGAAGGGATGGCTACACCTTC. The variable domain in full, with the rest retrieved from reference TRBV5-1 and TRBJ1-2, is KAGVTQTPRYLIKTRGQQVTLSCSPISGHRSVSWYQQTPGQGLQFLFEYFSETQRNKGNFPGRFSGRQFSNSRSEMNVSTLELGDSALYLCASSESAQGRDGYTFGSGTRLTVV.

CDR3 DNA: TGTGCCAGCAGCTCAGAGAACACCGGGGAGCTGTTTTTT. It codes for CASSSENTGELFF. This chain links TRBV7-2 with TRBJ2-2, with D uncertain. Between the trimmed V and J ends, which lost 4 bases and 1 base, there was a span of 4 bases. Germline V gives CDR1 SGHTA, CDR2 FQGNSA. This CDR3 is built from 13 residues.

The chain employs TRBV27 and TRBJ2-7; TRBD2 aligns across 12 bases. Trimming cost V 11 bases and J 2 bases; bases outside gene matches: 4. Germline V CDR1 and CDR2: MNHEY, SMNVEV (reference sequence). The CDR3 contains 13 residues. DNA for the CDR3: TGTGCCTCCCGGACTAGCGGGGCCTACGAGCAGTACTTC. It translates to CASRTSGAYEQYF.

This clone was recorded a few times. The V call is TRBV7-9, the J call TRBJ1-6; 9 nucleotides line up with TRBD1. The CDR3 runs 15 residues. After removal of 5 bases from V and 7 bases from J, the junction contained 6 bases not matched to a gene. In germline, CDR1 is SEHNR, CDR2 FQNEAQ (reference sequence). The CDR3 DNA reads TGTGCCAGCAGCCCACAGGGGGCCGGAAATTCACCCCTCCACTTT. It translates to CASSPQGAGNSPLHF.

The chain links TRBV7-9 to TRBJ1-2; D remains ambiguous. This CDR3 has 12 residues. CDR1 is SEHNR and CDR2 is FQNEAQ in the germline V gene (reference sequence). Trimming left V 5 bases short and J 4 bases short, with 8 bases between. The chain's CDR3 is CASSPGLYGYTF. The CDR3 DNA reads TGTGCCAGCAGCCCTGGGCTCTATGGCTACACCTTC. Full variable domain (remainder filled in from reference TRBV7-9 and TRBJ1-2): DTGVSQNPRHKITKRGQNVTFRCDPISEHNRLYWYRQTLGQGPEFLTYFQNEAQLEKSRLLSDRFSAERPKGSFSTLEIQRTEQGDSAMYLCASSPGLYGYTFGSGTRLTVV.

The count of this clone is one. J is TRBJ1-6 and V is TRBV6-2 or TRBV6-3; D remains unclear. Trimming shortened V by 0 bases and J by 0 bases, and 12 bases separated the two germline ends. Germline CDR1 and CDR2: MNHEY and SVGEGT. There are 18 residues in the CDR3. CDR3 in amino acids: CASSYSRTEGSYNSPLHF. The CDR3 DNA sequence: TGTGCCAGCAGTTACTCGAGAACAGAAGGCTCCTATAATTCACCCCTCCACTTT.

This chain uses TRBV7-8 with TRBJ2-3, with TRBD2 matching 7 bases. This CDR3 has 19 residues. The J segment lost 2 bases and the V segment lost 2 bases, leaving 16 bases of the junction unmatched. Germline V gene data show CDR1 as SGHVS and CDR2 as FQNEAQ. The CDR3 sequence: CASSLPRGGGPEVTDTQYF. The CDR3 region has the DNA TGTGCCAGCAGCTTACCCCGCGGGGGAGGGCCCGAGGTCACAGATACGCAGTATTTT. Complete variable domain (other parts from reference TRBV7-8 and TRBJ2-3): GAGVSQSPRYKVAKRGQDVALRCDPISGHVSLFWYQQALGQGPEFLTYFQNEAQLDKSGLPSDRFFAERPEGSVSTLKIQRTQQEDSAVYLCASSLPRGGGPEVTDTQYFGPGTRLTVL.

The chain employs TRBV6-2 or TRBV6-3 and TRBJ2-1; no definite D call. Trimming shortened V by 6 bases and J by 10 bases, and 10 bases separated the two germline ends. The germline gives CDR1 MNHEY, CDR2 SVGEGT. This CDR3 spans 11 amino acids. The CDR3 DNA is TGTGCCAGCAGCCGGAGTATAGAGCAGTTCTTC. Amino acids: CASSRSIEQFF.

This chain joins TRBV27 and TRBJ1-4; 7 bases line up with TRBD1. The V gene end was trimmed by 4 bases and the J gene end by 5 bases; junction bases not matched to a gene: 4. The germline CDR1 and CDR2 sequences are MNHEY and SMNVEV (reference sequence). There are 14 residues in the CDR3. The DNA for the CDR3 is TGTGCCAGCAGTTACAGGGGACCGAATGAAAAACTGTTTTTT. Protein product: CASSYRGPNEKLFF.

The V and J genes are TRBV19 and TRBJ1-3; D is unclear. Between the trimmed V and J ends, which lost 1 base and 5 bases, there was a span of 9 bases. The V gene's germline CDR1 is LNHDA and CDR2 SQIVND (reference sequence). The CDR3 totals 14 residues. The CDR3 region has the DNA TGTGCCAGTAGTATAGGAGGAAAGCGAAACACCATATATTTT. Protein: CASSIGGKRNTIYF.

The chain employs TRBV21-1 and TRBJ1-2. TRBV21-1 is a listed pseudogene. CDR3 length: 12 amino acids. The CDR3 loop reads CASSTRLPENTF. CDR3 sequence (DNA): TGTGCCAGCAGCACTAGACTGCCCGAAAACACCTTC.

This clone was counted once. A much larger clone differs from this one at a single base, so this may be a read error. The chain has TRBV27 and TRBJ1-1; tentative D call: TRBD1 (6 bases). Per germline, CDR1 MNHEY and CDR2 SMNVEV (reference sequence). This CDR3 is 14 amino acids long. Deletions cut 5 bases from V and 0 bases from J, with 10 bases between. The CDR3 protein is CASSPRGMNTEAFF. The CDR3 bases are TGTGCCAGCAGTCCCAGGGGCATGAACACTGAAGCTTTCTTT.

CDR3 DNA sequence: TGTGCCAGCAGCCCCGGCGGGACAGGAGGCCTCTATGGCTACACCTTC. Translation gives CASSPGGTGGLYGYTF. The chain is built from TRBV6-2 or TRBV6-3 and TRBJ1-2; TRBD1 aligns across 8 bases. The CDR3 spans 16 residues. CDR1 is MNHEY and CDR2 is SVGEGT in the germline V gene. Trimming cost V 6 bases and J 4 bases; bases outside gene matches: 13.

The chain couples TRBV5-1 to TRBJ1-2, with TRBD1 identical over 9 bases. This CDR3 is built from 15 residues. The V gene's germline CDR1 is SGHRS and CDR2 YFSETQ. The ends lost 4 bases at V and 8 bases at J; junction bases unmatched: 12. This CDR3 is CASSPGQGFDSGYTF. For the CDR3, the DNA is TGCGCCAGCAGCCCGGGACAGGGATTCGATTCGGGCTACACCTTC.

V usage is TRBV6-5 and J usage is TRBJ1-6, with D maybe TRBD1 (5 bases). V was cut by 2 bases and J by 0 bases, with 8 bases left in between. In germline, CDR1 is MNHEY, CDR2 SVGAGI. The CDR3 is 16 residues long. Here the CDR3 reads CASSYGGSSYNSPLHF. CDR3 in DNA: TGTGCCAGCAGTTACGGGGGGAGCTCCTATAATTCACCCCTCCACTTT.

There are a few counts of this clone. The chain links TRBV19 to TRBJ1-4; tentative D call: TRBD1 (6 bases). V shed 1 base and J shed 0 bases, with 12 bases lying between them. The CDR3 totals 17 residues. Looked up from germline, CDR1 is LNHDA and CDR2 is SQIVND (reference sequence). The CDR3 region is CASSIVAGAATNEKLFF. The CDR3 nucleotides read TGTGCCAGTAGTATAGTTGCGGGGGCTGCAACTAATGAAAAACTGTTTTTT. The full variable domain, completed using reference TRBV19 and TRBJ1-4, is DGGITQSPKYLFRKEGQNVTLSCEQNLNHDAMYWYRQDPGQGLRLIYYSQIVNDFQKGDIAEGYSVSREKKESFPLTVTSAQKNPTAFYLCASSIVAGAATNEKLFFGSGTQLSVL.

The chain has TRBV11-1 and TRBJ1-2; 8 bases match TRBD1. J gave up 0 bases and V 5 bases, and 8 bases lay outside the gene matches. The CDR3 is 16 amino acids. CDR1 SGHAT and CDR2 FQDESV come from the germline V gene (reference sequence). The CDR3 protein is CASSARLTGANYGYTF. Written as DNA, the CDR3 is TGTGCCAGCAGCGCCCGCTTGACAGGGGCTAACTATGGCTACACCTTC. The variable domain in full, completed from reference TRBV11-1 and TRBJ1-2, reads EAEVAQSPRYKITEKSQAVAFWCDPISGHATLYWYRQILGQGPELLVQFQDESVVDDSQLPKDRFSAERLKGVDSTLKIQPAELGDSAMYLCASSARLTGANYGYTFGSGTRLTVV.

The V and J genes are TRBV5-6 and TRBJ2-1; 7 bases map to TRBD2. This CDR3 is built from 15 residues. CDR1 and CDR2 from the germline V gene are SGHDT and YYEEEE. V was pared by 4 bases and J by 2 bases, with 6 bases of the junction left unmatched. CDR3 region: CASSLLATAYNEQFF. The CDR3 coding sequence is TGTGCCAGCAGCCTACTAGCGACGGCCTACAATGAGCAGTTCTTC.

The chain couples TRBV5-1 to TRBJ2-7; 7 nucleotides agree with TRBD2. With 0 bases clipped from V and 3 bases from J, the junction kept 6 bases outside the gene matches. This CDR3 contains 15 residues. Germline V gene lookup returns CDR1 SGHRS and CDR2 YFSETQ. For the CDR3, the DNA is TGCGCCAGCAGCTTGGAGGCGGGAGTCCTCTACGAGCAGTACTTC. Its protein is CASSLEAGVLYEQYF. Using reference TRBV5-1 and TRBJ2-7 for the parts outside the CDR3, the full variable domain is KAGVTQTPRYLIKTRGQQVTLSCSPISGHRSVSWYQQTPGQGLQFLFEYFSETQRNKGNFPGRFSGRQFSNSRSEMNVSTLELGDSALYLCASSLEAGVLYEQYFGPGTRLTVT.

The V and J genes are TRBV3-1 (or the pseudogene TRBV3-2) and TRBJ2-1, with 12 bases identical to TRBD2. Germline values: CDR1 LGHDT, CDR2 YNNKEL (reference sequence). Trimming removed 4 bases from V and 0 bases from J; junction bases left unmatched: 1. CDR3 length: 16 amino acids. The CDR3 DNA is TGTGCCAGCAGCCCTAGCGGGAGGGCCTCCTACAATGAGCAGTTCTTC. This codes for CASSPSGRASYNEQFF.